This TCR beta chain was sequenced in a study of blood T cell repertoires in COVID-19. On the study more broadly: Donors in the United States, Italy and Spain gave samples during acute or convalescent COVID-19. PBMCs, B-cell-depleted T cells, or T cells provided the cDNA or gDNA that made up the material.

Cohorts were determined from participant-reported clinical history. Sequencing was performed with immunoSEQ multiplex PCR; in TCRdb, only in-frame clones are kept and a portion is missing. This sample carries about 180,000 clones, 88% of them seen once, and the ten largest clones take approximately 9.4%. The receptor was isolated from a woman younger than 35 who had recovered from COVID-19. The specimen sequenced was PBMCs or T cells enriched from blood (not recorded which).

The CDR3 loop is CASSYPSGAPGETQYF. The DNA of the CDR3 is TGTGCCAGCAGCTATCCTAGCGGGGCCCCCGGGGAGACCCAGTACTTC. The rearrangement links TRBV7-9 to TRBJ2-5; 9 bases fit TRBD2. The CDR3 sequence is 16 residues long. The trim removed 4 bases at V and 5 bases at J, leaving 11 bases unmatched. Germline V gene lookup returns CDR1 SEHNR and CDR2 FQNEAQ (reference sequence).